This is a list of T cell receptor beta chains from one sample in a study of graft-versus-host responses after intestinal transplantation. The data were produced by immunoSEQ multiplex PCR, yet TCRdb's version contains in-frame clones alone and is incomplete. The sample consists of tens of thousands of clones, approximately 86% of them appearing once. The sequenced sample was ileum tissue, obtained 204 days after intestinal transplant. These receptor sequences come from a human patient who received an intestinal transplant, so some T cells may come from the graft donor. The CDR3 runs from the conserved cysteine through the conserved F or W. Each record gives: CDR3 protein, CDR3 DNA, V gene, D gene, J gene, clone size. The D gene is left open where the match is weak. Size is stated for part of the rows, as once, few or many counts, or as a class when the clone is expanded.

cdr3_aa: CASSQSADRVWGEQFF
cdr3_nt: TGCGCCAGCAGTCAATCGGCGGACAGGGTCTGGGGTGAGCAGTTCTTC
v_call: TRBV23-1
d_call: TRBD1
j_call: TRBJ2-1
clone_size: NA

cdr3_aa: CASSPGFSYGYTF
cdr3_nt: TGTGCCAGCAGTCCTGGATTTTCCTATGGCTACACCTTC
v_call: TRBV6-1
d_call: NA
j_call: TRBJ1-2
clone_size: few

cdr3_aa: CASSLRLAGVYGELFF
cdr3_nt: TGCGCCAGCAGCTTGCGACTAGCGGGAGTTTATGGGGAGCTGTTTTTT
v_call: TRBV5-1
d_call: TRBD2
j_call: TRBJ2-2
clone_size: NA

cdr3_aa: CASSLNRDFDEQYF
cdr3_nt: TGTGCCAGCAGTTTAAACAGGGACTTCGACGAGCAGTACTTC
v_call: TRBV27
d_call: NA
j_call: TRBJ2-7
clone_size: NA

cdr3_aa: CSVVRNTEAFF
cdr3_nt: TGCAGCGTTGTAAGGAACACTGAAGCTTTCTTT
v_call: TRBV29-1
d_call: NA
j_call: TRBJ1-1
clone_size: few

cdr3_aa: CASSGTGTSGSHEQFF
cdr3_nt: TGTGCCAGCAGCGGAACCGGGACTAGCGGGAGCCATGAGCAGTTCTTC
v_call: TRBV7-8
d_call: TRBD2
j_call: TRBJ2-1
clone_size: once

cdr3_aa: CASSRDSLSGNTIYF
cdr3_nt: TGTGCCAGCAGCCGCGACAGTCTCTCTGGAAACACCATATATTTT
v_call: TRBV7-6
d_call: NA
j_call: TRBJ1-3
clone_size: NA

cdr3_aa: CASSLQLGNTIYF
cdr3_nt: TGTGCCAGCAGCTTACAGTTGGGAAACACCATATATTTT
v_call: TRBV5-6
d_call: NA
j_call: TRBJ1-3
clone_size: NA

cdr3_aa: CASSYTVASGDTQYF
cdr3_nt: TGTGCCAGCAGTTATACGGTGGCGTCGGGAGATACGCAGTATTTT
v_call: TRBV2
d_call: NA
j_call: TRBJ2-3
clone_size: NA

cdr3_aa: CASSLALGPTNEKLFF
cdr3_nt: TGTGCCAGCAGCTTAGCGCTCGGTCCAACTAATGAAAAACTGTTTTTT
v_call: TRBV7-8
d_call: NA
j_call: TRBJ1-4
clone_size: NA

cdr3_aa: CASKGGGVETQYF
cdr3_nt: TGTGCCAGCAAGGGCGGGGGGGTGGAGACCCAGTACTTC
v_call: TRBV2
d_call: TRBD2
j_call: TRBJ2-5
clone_size: NA

cdr3_aa: CASSLEGDHKNIQYF
cdr3_nt: TGTGCCAGCAGCCTAGAAGGGGACCATAAAAACATTCAGTACTTC
v_call: TRBV7-9
d_call: NA
j_call: TRBJ2-4
clone_size: NA

cdr3_aa: CASSRSKGGNEAFF
cdr3_nt: TGTGCCAGCTCACGATCGAAGGGCGGGAATGAAGCTTTCTTT
v_call: TRBV18
d_call: NA
j_call: TRBJ1-1
clone_size: NA

cdr3_aa: CASRDSAINQPQHF
cdr3_nt: TGTGCCAGTCGGGACAGTGCTATCAATCAGCCCCAGCATTTT
v_call: TRBV19
d_call: TRBD1
j_call: TRBJ1-5
clone_size: NA

cdr3_aa: CASSLVAGNTDTQYF
cdr3_nt: TGTGCCAGCAGCTTAGTAGCGGGAAACACAGATACGCAGTATTTT
v_call: TRBV7-8
d_call: TRBD2
j_call: TRBJ2-3
clone_size: NA

cdr3_aa: CASSRLAGGHTDTQYF
cdr3_nt: TGCGCCAGCAGCCGTTTAGCGGGGGGCCACACAGATACGCAGTATTTT
v_call: TRBV4-1
d_call: TRBD2
j_call: TRBJ2-3
clone_size: NA

cdr3_aa: CATSRDVVHYEKLFF
cdr3_nt: TGTGCCACCAGCAGAGATGTAGTGCATTATGAAAAACTGTTTTTT
v_call: TRBV15
d_call: NA
j_call: TRBJ1-4
clone_size: NA

cdr3_aa: CASSLSLRSEQYF
cdr3_nt: TGTGCCAGCAGTCTCTCTCTACGTTCCGAGCAGTACTTC
v_call: TRBV27
d_call: NA
j_call: TRBJ2-7
clone_size: NA

cdr3_aa: CASSFDLPPEQYF
cdr3_nt: TGTGCCAGCAGCTTTGATCTCCCTCCCGAGCAGTACTTC
v_call: TRBV7-9
d_call: NA
j_call: TRBJ2-7
clone_size: NA

cdr3_aa: CASNQRHYEQYF
cdr3_nt: TGTGCCAGCAACCAGAGACACTACGAGCAGTACTTC
v_call: TRBV6-6
d_call: NA
j_call: TRBJ2-7
clone_size: NA

cdr3_aa: CASSQAGTGISYEQYF
cdr3_nt: TGCGCCAGCAGCCAAGCCGGGACAGGAATCTCCTACGAGCAGTACTTC
v_call: TRBV4-1
d_call: TRBD1
j_call: TRBJ2-7
clone_size: NA

cdr3_aa: CASSVLRDVYNEQFF
cdr3_nt: TGTGCCAGCAGTGTACTGAGGGACGTATACAATGAGCAGTTCTTC
v_call: TRBV6-1
d_call: NA
j_call: TRBJ2-1
clone_size: NA

cdr3_aa: CASSRGTFSTDTQYF
cdr3_nt: TGTGCCAGCAGTCGCGGGACTTTTAGCACAGATACGCAGTATTTT
v_call: TRBV6-6
d_call: NA
j_call: TRBJ2-3
clone_size: NA

cdr3_aa: CASSSRDRELDTQYF
cdr3_nt: TGTGCCAGTAGCAGTCGGGACCGCGAGCTAGATACGCAGTATTTT
v_call: TRBV19
d_call: NA
j_call: TRBJ2-3
clone_size: NA

cdr3_aa: CASSQPGALHF
cdr3_nt: TGCGCCAGCAGCCAGCCAGGGGCCCTCCACTTT
v_call: TRBV4-1
d_call: NA
j_call: TRBJ1-6
clone_size: NA

cdr3_aa: CASSFEGIETQYF
cdr3_nt: TGCGCCAGCAGCTTCGAGGGGATTGAGACCCAGTACTTC
v_call: TRBV5-1
d_call: NA
j_call: TRBJ2-5
clone_size: NA

cdr3_aa: CATSRDGGHTETQYF
cdr3_nt: TGTGCCACCAGCAGAGATGGGGGCCATACCGAGACCCAGTACTTC
v_call: TRBV15
d_call: NA
j_call: TRBJ2-5
clone_size: NA

cdr3_aa: CASSLDRTNEKLFF
cdr3_nt: TGTGCCAGCAGCTTGGACAGGACTAATGAAAAACTGTTTTTT
v_call: TRBV5-6
d_call: NA
j_call: TRBJ1-4
clone_size: NA

cdr3_aa: CASSPGQGYGYTF
cdr3_nt: TGTGCCAGCAGCCCGGGGCAGGGCTATGGCTACACCTTC
v_call: TRBV11-2
d_call: NA
j_call: TRBJ1-2
clone_size: NA

cdr3_aa: CASRNPGRSSYNEQFF
cdr3_nt: TGTGCCAGCAGGAACCCGGGACGGAGCTCCTACAATGAGCAGTTCTTC
v_call: TRBV27
d_call: NA
j_call: TRBJ2-1
clone_size: NA

cdr3_aa: CASSLAGAWNTEAFF
cdr3_nt: TGTGCCAGCAGCTTGGCCGGGGCCTGGAACACTGAAGCTTTCTTT
v_call: TRBV5-6
d_call: NA
j_call: TRBJ1-1
clone_size: NA

cdr3_aa: CASSNGGGELFF
cdr3_nt: TGTGCCAGCAGTAACGGAGGGGGGGAGCTGTTTTTT
v_call: TRBV6-6
d_call: NA
j_call: TRBJ2-2
clone_size: NA

cdr3_aa: CASSPGIVGGYTF
cdr3_nt: TGTGCCAGCTCGCCGGGTATTGTGGGTGGCTACACCTTC
v_call: TRBV18
d_call: NA
j_call: TRBJ1-2
clone_size: NA

cdr3_aa: CSVPQGGGYGYTF
cdr3_nt: TGCAGCGTCCCCCAGGGGGGAGGCTATGGCTACACCTTC
v_call: TRBV29-1
d_call: TRBD1
j_call: TRBJ1-2
clone_size: NA

cdr3_aa: CASSLQGATTYEQYF
cdr3_nt: TGCGCCAGCAGCTTACAGGGGGCGACAACCTACGAGCAGTACTTC
v_call: TRBV5-1
d_call: TRBD1
j_call: TRBJ2-7
clone_size: NA

cdr3_aa: CASSDRDPRTDTQYF
cdr3_nt: TGTGCCAGCAGTGACCGGGACCCTCGCACAGATACGCAGTATTTT
v_call: TRBV28
d_call: NA
j_call: TRBJ2-3
clone_size: NA

cdr3_aa: CASSEGSAGHNEQFF
cdr3_nt: TGTGCCAGCAGTGAGGGCTCAGCGGGTCACAATGAGCAGTTCTTC
v_call: TRBV6-4
d_call: NA
j_call: TRBJ2-1
clone_size: NA

cdr3_aa: CASSERASGAYEQYF
cdr3_nt: TGCGCCAGCAGTGAGAGGGCTAGCGGGGCCTACGAGCAGTACTTC
v_call: TRBV10-2
d_call: TRBD2
j_call: TRBJ2-7
clone_size: NA

cdr3_aa: CASSSMVQETQYF
cdr3_nt: TGTGCCAGCAGTTCTATGGTACAAGAGACCCAGTACTTC
v_call: TRBV28
d_call: NA
j_call: TRBJ2-5
clone_size: few

cdr3_aa: CASSFMQGTGELFF
cdr3_nt: TGTGCCAGCAGCTTCATGCAGGGAACCGGGGAGCTGTTTTTT
v_call: TRBV7-2
d_call: NA
j_call: TRBJ2-2
clone_size: NA

cdr3_aa: CASRATGLEGYTF
cdr3_nt: TGCGCCAGCAGGGCGACAGGGTTGGAAGGCTACACCTTC
v_call: TRBV5-1
d_call: TRBD1
j_call: TRBJ1-2
clone_size: once

cdr3_aa: CASSLPSEGQGDYEQYF
cdr3_nt: TGTGCCAGCAGCTTACCCTCGGAGGGACAGGGGGACTACGAGCAGTACTTC
v_call: TRBV11-2
d_call: TRBD1
j_call: TRBJ2-7
clone_size: NA

cdr3_aa: CASSRTITGVGNTIYF
cdr3_nt: TGTGCCAGCAGCCGAACCATTACAGGGGTTGGAAACACCATATATTTT
v_call: TRBV11-2
d_call: TRBD1
j_call: TRBJ1-3
clone_size: NA

cdr3_aa: CATSRGGRVTDTQYF
cdr3_nt: TGTGCCACCAGCAGAGGGGGGCGGGTAACAGATACGCAGTATTTT
v_call: TRBV15
d_call: NA
j_call: TRBJ2-3
clone_size: NA

cdr3_aa: CASSYNRGRGYTF
cdr3_nt: TGTGCCAGCAGTTATAACAGGGGGCGAGGCTACACCTTC
v_call: TRBV6-1
d_call: TRBD1
j_call: TRBJ1-2
clone_size: NA

cdr3_aa: CASSVASIGLADRNEQFF
cdr3_nt: TGTGCCAGCAGCGTAGCTAGCATAGGACTAGCGGATCGCAATGAGCAGTTCTTC
v_call: TRBV9
d_call: TRBD2
j_call: TRBJ2-1
clone_size: NA

cdr3_aa: CASSSPGQGRLEQYF
cdr3_nt: TGTGCCAGCAGCTCGCCGGGACAGGGGCGCCTCGAGCAGTACTTC
v_call: TRBV7-9
d_call: TRBD1
j_call: TRBJ2-7
clone_size: NA

cdr3_aa: CASNIWPGAQPQHF
cdr3_nt: TGTGCCAGCAATATATGGCCAGGGGCCCAGCCCCAGCATTTT
v_call: TRBV6-1
d_call: NA
j_call: TRBJ1-5
clone_size: NA

cdr3_aa: CAWSVEGTAFF
cdr3_nt: TGTGCCTGGAGTGTCGAGGGCACAGCTTTCTTT
v_call: TRBV30
d_call: NA
j_call: TRBJ1-1
clone_size: NA

cdr3_aa: CASSPPSGEDTQYF
cdr3_nt: TGTGCCAGCTCACCACCCAGCGGGGAAGATACGCAGTATTTT
v_call: TRBV18
d_call: TRBD2
j_call: TRBJ2-3
clone_size: NA

cdr3_aa: CASRGLAGDEQFF
cdr3_nt: TGTGCCAGCAGGGGACTAGCGGGGGATGAGCAGTTCTTC
v_call: TRBV27
d_call: TRBD2
j_call: TRBJ2-1
clone_size: NA

cdr3_aa: CASSLNPGRGREQYF
cdr3_nt: TGTGCCAGCAGCTTAAATCCTGGCAGGGGACGCGAGCAGTACTTC
v_call: TRBV7-2
d_call: NA
j_call: TRBJ2-7
clone_size: NA

cdr3_aa: CASSFLAGSSGANVLTF
cdr3_nt: TGTGCCAGCAGCTTCCTAGCGGGTAGCTCTGGGGCCAACGTCCTGACTTTC
v_call: TRBV11-1
d_call: TRBD2
j_call: TRBJ2-6
clone_size: NA

cdr3_aa: CASSLEPRGHYEQYF
cdr3_nt: TGTGCCAGCAGCTTAGAGCCCAGGGGGCACTACGAGCAGTACTTC
v_call: TRBV7-6
d_call: TRBD1
j_call: TRBJ2-7
clone_size: NA

cdr3_aa: CASSLRGGQVYGYTF
cdr3_nt: TGTGCCAGCAGTTTAAGAGGGGGACAGGTCTATGGCTACACCTTC
v_call: TRBV27
d_call: TRBD1
j_call: TRBJ1-2
clone_size: NA

cdr3_aa: CASGRLGQVPTGELFF
cdr3_nt: TGTGCCAGCGGCAGGTTAGGACAGGTCCCTACCGGGGAGCTGTTTTTT
v_call: TRBV6-6
d_call: TRBD1
j_call: TRBJ2-2
clone_size: NA

cdr3_aa: CAISEFRQGNSPLHF
cdr3_nt: TGTGCCATCAGTGAGTTTCGACAGGGGAATTCACCCCTCCACTTT
v_call: TRBV10-3
d_call: TRBD1
j_call: TRBJ1-6
clone_size: NA